Following are 7 T cell receptor beta chains from one sample sequenced in a study of T cells after yellow fever vaccination. TCRdb independently ran MiXCR on the 5' RACE reads; one entry per CDR3 protein. The sample holds 620,000 or so distinct CDR3 sequences; roughly an eighth are singletons and the top ten take 15%. The specimen was PBMCs, collected on the day of the yellow fever booster vaccination. All receptors derive from a man under 40 who received the YFV17D yellow fever vaccine.

The rearrangement joins TRBV7-9 to TRBJ2-7; D gene uncertain. Germline loops: CDR1 SEHNR, CDR2 FQNEAQ (reference sequence). The ends were cut back, 1 base at V and 3 bases at J, with 10 bases in the middle. The CDR3 covers 14 residues. The CDR3 spells CASSLDGVSYEQYF. The DNA of the CDR3 is TGTGCCAGCAGCTTAGATGGGGTGAGCTACGAGCAGTACTTC.

The chain is built from TRBV5-1 and TRBJ2-5, with D possibly matching TRBD2 (6 bases). Trimming left V 4 bases short and J 1 base short, with 11 bases between. The germline V gene encodes CDR1 SGHRS and CDR2 YFSETQ. This CDR3 comprises 14 residues. The CDR3 loop reads CASSGGTPQETQYF. As DNA, the CDR3 is TGCGCCAGCAGCGGCGGGACTCCCCAAGAGACCCAGTACTTC.

The rearrangement uses TRBV5-1 and TRBJ2-1; 9 nucleotides line up with TRBD2. The CDR3 extends over 14 amino acids. The J segment lost 2 bases and the V segment lost 8 bases, leaving 5 bases of the junction unmatched. In germline, CDR1 is SGHRS, CDR2 YFSETQ. The CDR3 sequence: CASYSGGTYNEQFF. CDR3 nucleotide sequence: TGCGCCAGTTATAGCGGGGGTACCTACAATGAGCAGTTCTTC. Full variable domain (remainder filled in from reference TRBV5-1 and TRBJ2-1): KAGVTQTPRYLIKTRGQQVTLSCSPISGHRSVSWYQQTPGQGLQFLFEYFSETQRNKGNFPGRFSGRQFSNSRSEMNVSTLELGDSALYLCASYSGGTYNEQFFGPGTRLTVL.

This clonotype has only a few counts. V gene TRBV12-3 or TRBV12-4 combines with J gene TRBJ2-1; possible D gene TRBD2, 6 bases. Trimming took off 2 bases at V and 4 bases at J, with 15 bases between the two ends. The CDR3 consists of 16 residues. The CDR3 spells CASSLRAGRSYNEQFF. The CDR3 bases are TGTGCCAGCAGTTTAAGGGCGGGAAGATCGTACAATGAGCAGTTCTTC.

This sequence joins TRBV27 and TRBJ1-5; 9 bases match TRBD1. This CDR3 comprises 13 residues. Germline CDR1 reads MNHEY; CDR2 reads SMNVEV (reference sequence). Written as DNA, the CDR3 is TGTGGGTCCGGGACAGGGTTCGGGCAGCCCCAGCATTTT. Translating it yields CGSGTGFGQPQHF.

This clonotype appeared a few times. V gene TRBV10-3 combines with J gene TRBJ2-1; D may be TRBD2 (5 bases). V gave up 3 bases and J gave up 5 bases, with 11 bases separating them. Looked up from germline, CDR1 is ENHRY and CDR2 is SYGVKD. The CDR3 totals 14 residues. This CDR3 is CAISDSRVDNEQFF. CDR3 nucleotide sequence: TGTGCCATCAGTGATTCGCGGGTAGACAATGAGCAGTTCTTC.

This clonotype was observed a few times. V usage is TRBV7-2 and J usage is TRBJ2-3, with D possibly being TRBD1 (5 bases). The germline V gene encodes CDR1 SGHTA and CDR2 FQGNSA. The CDR3 covers 15 residues. Trimming shortened V by 5 bases and J by 1 base, and 13 bases separated the two germline ends. The CDR3, as DNA: TGTGCCAGCAGCCGTGCCCCACAGGGCACAGATACGCAGTATTTT. As protein: CASSRAPQGTDTQYF.